The 26 T cell receptor beta chains below all came from one sample that was sequenced in a study of T cell responses to AZD1222 COVID-19 vaccine. Here immunoSEQ multiplex PCR was the method, and the copy in TCRdb shows in-frame clones only, minus some. The sample yields 69,000 or so clones, 70% to 90% seen once. Here the sequenced sample was peripheral blood, taken 28 days after the second AZD1222 dose. All receptors derive from an adult who received the AZD1222 COVID-19 vaccine.

Here the CDR3 reads CASTTFDRGISNSPLHF. For the CDR3, the DNA is TGTGCCAGCACCACATTCGACAGGGGGATTTCAAATTCACCCCTCCACTTT. This sequence joins TRBV5-5 and TRBJ1-6; 9 positions agree with TRBD1. This CDR3 has 17 amino acids. After removal of 6 bases from V and 7 bases from J, the junction contained 14 bases not matched to a gene. The germline V gene encodes CDR1 SGHKS and CDR2 YYEKEE (reference sequence).

This clone appeared once. The gene calls are TRBV30 and TRBJ1-1, with TRBD1 as a possible D gene (5 bases). The germline V gene encodes CDR1 GTSNPN and CDR2 SVGIG (reference sequence). The V and J ends lost 5 bases and 3 bases respectively, with 13 bases between them. CDR3 length equals 13 residues. The CDR3 DNA reads as TGTGCCTGGGGTTCTATGACAGACACTGAAGCTTTCTTT. Amino acid sequence: CAWGSMTDTEAFF.

The chain is built from TRBV11-2 and TRBJ1-2; D might be TRBD1 (6 bases). V was shortened by 8 bases and J by 4 bases, with 14 bases between the two germline ends. The CDR3 sequence is 13 residues long. The germline V gene encodes CDR1 SGHAT and CDR2 FQNNGV. This chain's CDR3 is CASANSGVYGYTF. In nucleotides, the CDR3 is TGTGCCAGCGCCAACTCAGGGGTCTATGGCTACACCTTC.

V gene TRBV12-5 combines with J gene TRBJ2-2; 8 positions match TRBD1. The CDR3 spans 14 residues. CDR1 is LGHNT, CDR2 FRNRAP, per germline. V dropped 5 bases and J dropped 6; count of bases not matched to a gene: 5. The CDR3 DNA reads as TGTGCTAGTGGTCTCGGACAGGGACCCGGGGAGCTGTTTTTT. The encoded protein is CASGLGQGPGELFF.

The chain recombines TRBV7-3 with TRBJ2-7; 8 bases line up with TRBD2. This CDR3 is 16 amino acids long. Germline V gives CDR1 SGHTA, CDR2 FQGTGA. The J segment lost 3 bases and the V segment lost 2 bases, leaving 9 bases of the junction unmatched. CDR3 amino acids: CASSLGDEAGGYEQYF. The CDR3 nucleotides read TGTGCCAGCAGCTTAGGCGATGAGGCGGGAGGCTACGAGCAGTACTTC.

The CDR3 reads CASSPGLAESIGTDTQYF. For the CDR3, the DNA is TGTGCCAGCAGCCCCGGACTAGCGGAGTCAATTGGCACAGATACGCAGTATTTT. The rearrangement uses TRBV16 and TRBJ2-3; 10 bases are shared with TRBD2. After removal of 4 bases from V and 1 base from J, the junction contained 11 bases not matched to a gene. The CDR3 spans 18 residues. Germline V gene lookup returns CDR1 KGHSY and CDR2 FQNENV.

V usage is TRBV25-1 and J usage is TRBJ2-4; 8 bases line up with TRBD2. V shed 2 bases and J 5 bases; nucleotides not matched to a gene: 8. The CDR3 is 16 residues long. Germline loops: CDR1 MGHDK, CDR2 SYGVNS. CDR3 sequence (DNA): TGTGCCAGCAGTGAAGGGGGTAGCGGGACACAAAACATTCAGTACTTC. This translates into CASSEGGSGTQNIQYF.

The rearrangement joins TRBV3-1 (or the pseudogene TRBV3-2) to TRBJ1-1, with D uncertain. Germline CDR1 reads LGHDT; CDR2 reads YNNKEL (reference sequence). Trimming stripped 2 bases from V and 1 base from J, with 11 bases between. The CDR3 runs to 15 residues. The CDR3 bases are TGTGCCAGCAGCCAACCTACAGAGCAGAACACTGAAGCTTTCTTT. It is translated as CASSQPTEQNTEAFF.

This chain links TRBV7-9 with TRBJ2-4, with D hard to call. The CDR3 length is 15 residues. The V gene's germline CDR1 is SEHNR and CDR2 FQNEAQ (reference sequence). Between the trimmed V and J ends, which lost 7 bases and 8 bases, there was a span of 21 bases. The CDR3 coding sequence is TGTGCCAGCACCTCCCCGAGCCTAGGGCTGGACATTCAGTACTTC. Protein product: CASTSPSLGLDIQYF.

This clone was seen only a few times. The J gene is TRBJ2-3, the V gene TRBV6-4; 11 bases line up with TRBD2. CDR1 and CDR2 (germline): MRHNA, SNTAGT. V shed 5 bases and J 2 bases; nucleotides not matched to a gene: 3. The CDR3 runs to 15 residues. CDR3 DNA: TGTGCCAGCAGTTTGGGACTAGCGGACACAGATACGCAGTATTTT. Protein product: CASSLGLADTDTQYF.

This chain links TRBV11-2 with TRBJ2-7; the match to TRBD1 covers 7 bases. This CDR3 region has 14 residues. Germline trimming cut 4 bases from V and 3 bases from J; bases unmatched to any gene: 6. Germline V gene lookup returns CDR1 SGHAT and CDR2 FQNNGV. The CDR3 loop reads CASSSRQGHYEQYF. CDR3 DNA sequence: TGTGCCAGCAGCTCAAGACAGGGCCACTACGAGCAGTACTTC.

The V and J genes are TRBV18 and TRBJ2-1; no clear D. V was clipped by 3 bases and J by 3 bases, with 15 bases between them. Per the germline V gene, CDR1 is KGHSH and CDR2 is LQKENI. The CDR3 has 16 residues. As DNA, the CDR3 is TGTGCCAGCTCACCCCTTTCTACGGGCGTCTACAATGAGCAGTTCTTC. This codes for CASSPLSTGVYNEQFF.

The chain uses TRBV19 and TRBJ2-3, with D unresolved. The germline V gene has CDR1 LNHDA and CDR2 SQIVND (reference sequence). Trimming pared 4 bases from V and 5 bases from J, leaving 7 bases between. The CDR3 runs 12 residues. The CDR3 region has the DNA TGTGCCAGTAGTACCCGCCAAGATACGCAGTATTTT. Protein sequence: CASSTRQDTQYF.

V and J are TRBV21-1 and TRBJ2-7; the D call TRBD2 from the table was never checked on the DNA. TRBV21-1 is a recognized pseudogene. The CDR3 contains 17 residues. The CDR3 DNA reads TGTGCCAGCAGCAAAGACCGGACTAGCGCCAGCTCCTACGAGCAGTACTTC. Translated, it gives CASSKDRTSASSYEQYF.

The DNA of the CDR3 is TGTGCCAGCAGCTTAGGCCGCTGGGACTATGGCTACACCTTC. Translated, it gives CASSLGRWDYGYTF. This sequence joins TRBV7-9 and TRBJ1-2; no clear D gene. The CDR3 has 14 amino acids. Germline V lookup: CDR1 SEHNR, CDR2 FQNEAQ (reference sequence). V gave up 1 base and J gave up 3 bases, with 9 bases separating them.

The chain links TRBV3-1 (or the pseudogene TRBV3-2) to TRBJ2-7; TRBD1 is a possible D gene (5 bases). The germline gives CDR1 LGHDT, CDR2 YNNKEL (reference sequence). The V end lost 2 bases, the J end lost 4 bases, and 6 bases lay between the germline ends. CDR3 length: 12 residues. In DNA, the CDR3 is TGTGCCAGCAGCCAAACAGGTTACGAGCAGTACTTC. Its protein product is CASSQTGYEQYF.

This rearrangement joins TRBV19 to TRBJ1-2; TRBD1 is a possible D gene (6 bases). The CDR3 contains 15 residues. Germline CDR1 is LNHDA and CDR2 is SQIVND (reference sequence). Trimming shortened V by 4 bases and J by 5 bases, and 17 bases separated the two germline ends. The DNA of the CDR3 is TGTGCCAGTAGTAGGGCCAGGGGTAGTGGGTATGGCTACACCTTC. This codes for CASSRARGSGYGYTF.

The chain recombines TRBV18 with TRBJ2-3; no reliable D call. The CDR3 is 13 residues long. Germline CDR1 is KGHSH and CDR2 is LQKENI. Trimming left V 2 bases short and J 2 bases short, with 5 bases between. The CDR3 DNA reads as TGTGCCAGCTCACCAACCCTCACAGATACGCAGTATTTT. It is translated as CASSPTLTDTQYF.

V and J are TRBV3-1 (or the pseudogene TRBV3-2) and TRBJ2-7; D is perhaps TRBD1 or TRBD2 (5 bases each). Germline V CDR1 and CDR2: LGHDT, YNNKEL (reference sequence). V dropped 10 bases and J dropped 2 bases, with 15 bases sitting between them. The CDR3 runs to 13 residues. CDR3 nucleotides: TGTGCCACTGGGGGTAGCGAGACCTACGAGCAGTACTTC. This codes for CATGGSETYEQYF.

This chain uses TRBV18 with TRBJ2-1; D remains unclear. The CDR3 contains 14 residues. Trimming took off 3 bases at V and 8 bases at J, with 14 bases between the two ends. Per the germline V gene, CDR1 is KGHSH and CDR2 is LQKENI. The CDR3 DNA reads TGTGCCAGCTCACCGCTAGAGAGTGGGGATGAGCAGTTCTTC. Translation: CASSPLESGDEQFF.

The gene calls are TRBV6-5 and TRBJ1-2; 9 positions agree with TRBD1. In germline, CDR1 is MNHEY, CDR2 SVGAGI. The ends lost 3 bases at V and 8 bases at J; junction bases unmatched: 7. The CDR3 is 14 amino acids. The CDR3 DNA is TGTGCCAGCAGTTATAACAGGGGGCCGTCCGGCTACACCTTC. Residues: CASSYNRGPSGYTF.

The CDR3 DNA reads as TGCGCCAGCAGCGCGAGGGGGATTGGGGCCAACGTCCTGACTTTC. Translation gives CASSARGIGANVLTF. The chain uses TRBV5-1 and TRBJ2-6; possibly TRBD1 for D (6 bases). With 4 bases removed from V and 3 bases from J, the gap between germline ends came to 11 bases. CDR1 SGHRS and CDR2 YFSETQ come from the germline V gene. The CDR3 is 15 residues long.

This CDR3 reads CAISSSSNQEGYTF. CDR3 bases: TGTGCCATCAGCAGCAGTTCCAACCAGGAGGGCTACACCTTC. V and J are TRBV10-3 and TRBJ1-2; D is ambiguous. Per the germline V gene, CDR1 is ENHRY and CDR2 is SYGVKD. V lost 6 bases to trimming and J lost 8 bases, with 19 bases between them. The CDR3 covers 14 residues.

The genes are TRBV6-5 and TRBJ1-2; D ambiguous. This CDR3 spans 13 amino acids. The V gene's germline CDR1 is MNHEY and CDR2 SVGAGI. V lost 5 bases, J lost 2 bases, and 9 bases lay in between. CDR3 sequence reads: CASSTLGNYGYTF. As DNA, the CDR3 is TGTGCCAGCAGTACCCTCGGGAACTATGGCTACACCTTC.

This chain links TRBV19 with TRBJ2-1; a possible D gene is TRBD2 (6 bases). The germline gives CDR1 LNHDA, CDR2 SQIVND (reference sequence). The CDR3 is 18 amino acids. Trimming removed 3 bases at V and 7 bases at J, with 25 bases between. Written as DNA, the CDR3 is TGTGCCAGTAGTATCGGCGGACGCGGAGGGCCGACTCGGAATGAGCAGTTCTTC. Amino acid sequence: CASSIGGRGGPTRNEQFF.

The sample holds one count of this clone. V is TRBV5-4 and J is TRBJ2-5, with 12 bases lining up with TRBD2. Germline-derived CDR1 and CDR2 are SGHNT and YYREEE (reference sequence). This CDR3 is built from 17 residues. Trimming removed 3 bases from V and 4 bases from J; junction bases left unmatched: 10. This CDR3 reads CASSYGLAGPRGETQYF. In DNA, the CDR3 is TGTGCCAGCAGCTACGGACTAGCGGGACCCAGGGGAGAGACCCAGTACTTC.